Listed here are 7 T cell receptor beta chains from one sample, sequenced in a study of T-cell reconstitution after alpha-beta-depleted transplantation in children. Construction of the TCRbeta library involved unique molecular identifiers. Each CDR3 protein gets one entry after TCRdb re-called the PCR reads with MiXCR. The repertoire consists of 200,000 to 250,000 distinct CDR3 sequences, with about a tenth occurring once and the leading ten covering 28%. Specimen: PBMCs, collected before TCRalphabeta/CD19-depleted stem cell transplant. The receptors derive from a child less than two years old with acute myeloid leukemia, due to receive a stem cell transplant.

This clonotype showed up many times. Here the CDR3 reads CASSFVQGAEDEQYF. DNA for the CDR3: TGTGCCAGCAGTTTCGTCCAGGGGGCAGAGGACGAGCAGTACTTC. The V gene is TRBV28, the J gene TRBJ2-7; TRBD1 matches at 8 bases. Germline V gene sequence: CDR1 MDHEN, CDR2 SYDVKM. With 3 bases clipped from V and 5 bases from J, the junction kept 9 bases outside the gene matches. The CDR3 is made up of 15 amino acids. Complete variable domain (other parts from reference TRBV28 and TRBJ2-7): DVKVTQSSRYLVKRTGEKVFLECVQDMDHENMFWYRQDPGLGLRLIYFSYDVKMKEKGDIPEGYSVSREKKERFSLILESASTNQTSMYLCASSFVQGAEDEQYFGPGTRLTVT.

This clonotype was seen a few times. The rearrangement links TRBV18 to TRBJ2-1; tentatively, D is TRBD1 or TRBD2 (5 bases each). Per the germline V gene, CDR1 is KGHSH and CDR2 is LQKENI. V was cut by 0 bases and J by 0 bases, with 9 bases left in between. The CDR3 contains 16 residues. For the CDR3, the DNA is TGTGCCAGCTCACCACCTGGGGACCCCTCCTACAATGAGCAGTTCTTC. Translated: CASSPPGDPSYNEQFF.

This clonotype was counted ten times or more. The chain couples TRBV5-1 to TRBJ1-6, with 7 bases fitting TRBD1. The CDR3 is made up of 15 amino acids. V was pared by 4 bases and J by 5 bases, with 6 bases of the junction left unmatched. Germline V gene data show CDR1 as SGHRS and CDR2 as YFSETQ. The CDR3 spells CASSALGTDNSPLHF. The CDR3, as DNA: TGCGCCAGCAGCGCGCTGGGGACAGATAATTCACCCCTCCACTTT.

This clonotype was seen ten or more times. This chain joins TRBV18 and TRBJ2-7; the match to TRBD1 covers 10 bases. The length of the CDR3 is 17 residues. The J segment lost 0 bases and the V segment lost 6 bases, leaving 11 bases of the junction unmatched. Germline assignment: CDR1 KGHSH and CDR2 LQKENI. Here the CDR3 reads CASSILAGQGSSYEQYF. In DNA, the CDR3 is TGTGCCAGCTCGATATTGGCGGGACAGGGGAGCTCCTACGAGCAGTACTTC.

This clonotype appeared a few times. J is TRBJ1-1 and V is TRBV19; possible D gene TRBD1, 6 bases. The germline CDR1 and CDR2 sequences are LNHDA and SQIVND (reference sequence). V lost 4 bases and J 6 bases, leaving 12 bases between the germline ends. The CDR3 has 13 residues. The CDR3 region has the DNA TGTGCCAGTAGTACAACCACAGGGTCTGAAGCTTTCTTT. Its protein product is CASSTTTGSEAFF. The full variable domain, in which reference TRBV19 and TRBJ1-1 provide the parts outside the CDR3, is DGGITQSPKYLFRKEGQNVTLSCEQNLNHDAMYWYRQDPGQGLRLIYYSQIVNDFQKGDIAEGYSVSREKKESFPLTVTSAQKNPTAFYLCASSTTTGSEAFFGQGTRLTVV.

The sample holds many counts of this clonotype. V gene TRBV7-2 combines with J gene TRBJ2-7, with D perhaps being TRBD1 or TRBD2 (6 bases each). Trimming removed 5 bases at V and 4 bases at J, with 18 bases between. Per the germline V gene, CDR1 is SGHTA and CDR2 is FQGNSA. The CDR3 totals 15 residues. CDR3 protein: CASSPTGASAYEQYF. The CDR3 DNA sequence: TGTGCCAGCAGCCCCACGGGGGCTAGCGCTTACGAGCAGTACTTC.

Note on this clonotype: A much larger clone is a single base away; this may be a read error. This chain links TRBV5-4 with TRBJ2-5, with D uncertain. The ends were cut back, 1 base at V and 5 bases at J, with 9 bases in the middle. This CDR3 has 13 amino acids. Germline V CDR1 and CDR2: SGHNT, YYREEE (reference sequence). The CDR3 protein is CASSLTTAETQYF. DNA of the CDR3: TGTGCCAGCAGCTTGACTACCGCGGAGACCCAGTACTTC.